This T cell receptor beta chain was identified during a study of shared clonotypes between healthy human individuals. Study-level results: Incomplete sequencing of sorted subsets was indicated by rarefaction despite large depth. Among non-shared clonotypes, generation probabilities were lower than among those shared by all four donors.

For this clone: The antigen remains unidentified.

This table comes from immunoSEQ multiplex PCR, and its TCRdb copy is limited to in-frame clones, with some not included. This sample has roughly 2.5 million clones, with roughly nine tenths found just once. Nashville, Tennessee was home to all donors, each a Caucasian adult. CD45RA+ naive and CD45RA-negative memory subsets were separated from CD4+ cells. The length of the CDR3 is 15 residues. The V gene's germline CDR1 is SGHVS and CDR2 FNYEAQ. With V trimmed by 4 bases and J by 3 bases, 6 bases remained unmatched. The V call is TRBV7-6, the J call TRBJ2-7, with 10 bases that match TRBD1. Sequencing input: naive CD4+ T cells sorted from blood. Subset reported: CD45RA+ positively selected. This receptor was taken from a man aged 18-30 years in good health. The CDR3 here is CASSSGTGAYYEQYF. Here the CDR3 DNA reads TGTGCCAGCAGCTCTGGGACAGGGGCTTACTACGAGCAGTACTTC.